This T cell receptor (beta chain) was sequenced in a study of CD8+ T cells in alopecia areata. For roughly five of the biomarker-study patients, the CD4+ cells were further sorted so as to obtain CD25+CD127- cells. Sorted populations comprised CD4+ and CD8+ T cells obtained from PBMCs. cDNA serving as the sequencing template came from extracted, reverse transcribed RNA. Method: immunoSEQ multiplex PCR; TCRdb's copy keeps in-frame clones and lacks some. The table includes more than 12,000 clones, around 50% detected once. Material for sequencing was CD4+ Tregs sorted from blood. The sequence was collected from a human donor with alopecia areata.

This CDR3 is CASSLALGGVTYNEQFF. CDR3 nucleotide sequence: TGTGCCAGCAGCTTAGCGCTCGGAGGGGTCACCTACAATGAGCAGTTCTTC. The chain is built from TRBV7-9 and TRBJ2-1, with D possibly being TRBD2 (6 bases). V lost 0 bases to trimming and J lost 2 bases, with 14 bases between them. The CDR3 has 17 residues. Germline V lookup: CDR1 SEHNR, CDR2 FQNEAQ (reference sequence).